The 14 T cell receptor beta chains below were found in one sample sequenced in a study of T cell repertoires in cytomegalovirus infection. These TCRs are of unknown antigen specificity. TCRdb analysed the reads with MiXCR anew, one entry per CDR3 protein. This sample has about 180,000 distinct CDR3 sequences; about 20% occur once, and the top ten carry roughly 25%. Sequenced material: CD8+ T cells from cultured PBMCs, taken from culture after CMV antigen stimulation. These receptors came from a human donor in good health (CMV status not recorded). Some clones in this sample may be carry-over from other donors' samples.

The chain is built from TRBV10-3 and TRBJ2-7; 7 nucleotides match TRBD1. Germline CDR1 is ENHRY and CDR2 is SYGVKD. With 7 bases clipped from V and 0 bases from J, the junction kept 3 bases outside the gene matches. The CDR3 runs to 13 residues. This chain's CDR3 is CAITGTASYEQYF. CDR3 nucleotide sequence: TGTGCCATCACCGGGACAGCCTCCTACGAGCAGTACTTC.

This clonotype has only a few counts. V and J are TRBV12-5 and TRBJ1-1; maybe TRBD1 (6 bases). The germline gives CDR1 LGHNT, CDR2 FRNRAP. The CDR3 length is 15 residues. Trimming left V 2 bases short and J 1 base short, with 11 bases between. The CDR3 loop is CASGLTPQGNTEAFF. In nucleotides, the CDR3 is TGTGCTAGTGGTTTGACTCCACAGGGGAACACTGAAGCTTTCTTT.

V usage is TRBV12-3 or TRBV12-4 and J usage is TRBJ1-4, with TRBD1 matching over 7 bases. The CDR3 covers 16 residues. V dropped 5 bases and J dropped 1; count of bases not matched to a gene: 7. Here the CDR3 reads CASSPNRGGTNEKLFF. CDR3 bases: TGTGCCAGCAGTCCCAACAGGGGCGGAACTAATGAAAAACTGTTTTTT.

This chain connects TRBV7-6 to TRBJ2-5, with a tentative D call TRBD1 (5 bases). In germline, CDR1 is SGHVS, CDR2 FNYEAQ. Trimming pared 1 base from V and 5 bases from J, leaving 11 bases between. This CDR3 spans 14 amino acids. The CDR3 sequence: CASSLVGHGETQYF. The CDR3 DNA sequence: TGTGCCAGCAGCTTAGTAGGACACGGGGAGACCCAGTACTTC.

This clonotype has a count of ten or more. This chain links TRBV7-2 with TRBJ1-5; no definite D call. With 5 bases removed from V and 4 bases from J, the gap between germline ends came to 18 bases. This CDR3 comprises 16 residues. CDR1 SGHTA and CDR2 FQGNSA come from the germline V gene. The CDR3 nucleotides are TGTGCCAGCAGCCCCTCCGGAGGATTACGGAATCAGCCCCAGCATTTT. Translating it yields CASSPSGGLRNQPQHF.

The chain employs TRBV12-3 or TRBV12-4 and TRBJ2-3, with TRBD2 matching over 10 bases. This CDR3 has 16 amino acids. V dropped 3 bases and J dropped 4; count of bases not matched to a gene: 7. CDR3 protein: CASSLLGTSVADTQYF. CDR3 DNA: TGTGCCAGCAGTTTGCTCGGGACTAGCGTGGCAGATACGCAGTATTTT.

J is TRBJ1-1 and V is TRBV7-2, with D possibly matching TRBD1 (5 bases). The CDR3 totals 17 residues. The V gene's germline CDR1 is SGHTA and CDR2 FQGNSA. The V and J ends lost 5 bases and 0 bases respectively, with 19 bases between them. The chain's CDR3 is CASSPRGSGVMNTEAFF. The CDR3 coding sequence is TGTGCCAGCAGCCCAAGGGGATCGGGGGTCATGAACACTGAAGCTTTCTTT.

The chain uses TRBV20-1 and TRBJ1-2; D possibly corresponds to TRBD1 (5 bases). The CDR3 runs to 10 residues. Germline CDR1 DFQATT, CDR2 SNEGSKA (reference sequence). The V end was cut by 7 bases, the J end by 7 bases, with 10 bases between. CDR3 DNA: TGCAGTGTAAGAGGGGTTGGCTACACCTTC. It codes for CSVRGVGYTF.

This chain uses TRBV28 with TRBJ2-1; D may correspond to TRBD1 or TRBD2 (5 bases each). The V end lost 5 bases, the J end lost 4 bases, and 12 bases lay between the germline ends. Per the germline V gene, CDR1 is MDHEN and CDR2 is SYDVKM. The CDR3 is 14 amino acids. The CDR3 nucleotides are TGTGCCAGCAGTCCCTCGGGGCTTTACAATGAGCAGTTCTTC. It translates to CASSPSGLYNEQFF. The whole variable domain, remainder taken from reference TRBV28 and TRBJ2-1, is DVKVTQSSRYLVKRTGEKVFLECVQDMDHENMFWYRQDPGLGLRLIYFSYDVKMKEKGDIPEGYSVSREKKERFSLILESASTNQTSMYLCASSPSGLYNEQFFGPGTRLTVL.

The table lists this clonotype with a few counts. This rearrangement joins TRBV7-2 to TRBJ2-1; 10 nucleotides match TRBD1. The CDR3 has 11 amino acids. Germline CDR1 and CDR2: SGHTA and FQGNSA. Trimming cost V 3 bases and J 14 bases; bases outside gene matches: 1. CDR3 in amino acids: CASSFGTGEFF. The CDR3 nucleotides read TGTGCCAGCAGCTTCGGGACAGGGGAGTTCTTC.

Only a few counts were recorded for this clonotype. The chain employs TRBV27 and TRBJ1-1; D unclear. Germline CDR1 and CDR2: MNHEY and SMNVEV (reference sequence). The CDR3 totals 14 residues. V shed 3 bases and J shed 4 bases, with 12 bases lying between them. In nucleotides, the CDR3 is TGTGCCAGCAGTTTTGGATCCCTCGGCACTGAAGCTTTCTTT. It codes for CASSFGSLGTEAFF.

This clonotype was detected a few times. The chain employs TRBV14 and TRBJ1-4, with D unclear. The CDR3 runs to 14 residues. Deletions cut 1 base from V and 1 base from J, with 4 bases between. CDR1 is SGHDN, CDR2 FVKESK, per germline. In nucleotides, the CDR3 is TGTGCCAGCAGCCAAGCGAGAACTAATGAAAAACTGTTTTTT. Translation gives CASSQARTNEKLFF.

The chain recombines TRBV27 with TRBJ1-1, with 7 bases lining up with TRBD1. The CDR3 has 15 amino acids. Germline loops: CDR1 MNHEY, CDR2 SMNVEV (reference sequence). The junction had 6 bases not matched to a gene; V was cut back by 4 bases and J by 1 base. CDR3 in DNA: TGTGCCAGCAGTTACGGGGCAGGGGGGAACACTGAAGCTTTCTTT. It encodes CASSYGAGGNTEAFF.

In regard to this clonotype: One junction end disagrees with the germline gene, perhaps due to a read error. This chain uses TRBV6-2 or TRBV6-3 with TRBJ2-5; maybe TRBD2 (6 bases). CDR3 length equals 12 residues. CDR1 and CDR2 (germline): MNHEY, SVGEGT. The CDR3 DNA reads TGTGCCAGCAGTCACAGCGGGCCCCCCGGGGACTTC. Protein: CASSHSGPPGDF.